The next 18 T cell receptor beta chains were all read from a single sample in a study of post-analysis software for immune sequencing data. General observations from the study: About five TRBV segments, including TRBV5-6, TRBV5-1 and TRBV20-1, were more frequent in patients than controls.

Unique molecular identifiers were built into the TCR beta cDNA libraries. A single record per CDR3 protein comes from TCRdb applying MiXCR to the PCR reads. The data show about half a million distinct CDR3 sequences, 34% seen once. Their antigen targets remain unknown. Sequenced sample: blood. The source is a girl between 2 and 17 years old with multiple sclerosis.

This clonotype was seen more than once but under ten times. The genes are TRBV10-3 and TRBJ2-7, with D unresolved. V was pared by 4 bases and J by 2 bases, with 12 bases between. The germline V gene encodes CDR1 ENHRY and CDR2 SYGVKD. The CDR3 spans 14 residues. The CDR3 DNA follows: TGTGCCATCAGTGTACCGGAACCACCCTACGAGCAGTACTTC. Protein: CAISVPEPPYEQYF.

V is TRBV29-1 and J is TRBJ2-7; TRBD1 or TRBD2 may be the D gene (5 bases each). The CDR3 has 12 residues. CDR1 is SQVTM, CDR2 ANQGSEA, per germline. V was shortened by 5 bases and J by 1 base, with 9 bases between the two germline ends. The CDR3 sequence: CSVRDGSYEQYF. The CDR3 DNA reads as TGCAGCGTTCGGGACGGTTCCTACGAGCAGTACTTC.

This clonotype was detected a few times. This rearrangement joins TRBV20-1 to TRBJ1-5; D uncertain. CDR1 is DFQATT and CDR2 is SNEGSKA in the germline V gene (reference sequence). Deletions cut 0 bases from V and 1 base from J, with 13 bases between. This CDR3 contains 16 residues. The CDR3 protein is CSARDSRLGSNQPQHF. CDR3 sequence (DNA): TGCAGTGCTAGAGATTCGAGGTTAGGGAGCAATCAGCCCCAGCATTTT.

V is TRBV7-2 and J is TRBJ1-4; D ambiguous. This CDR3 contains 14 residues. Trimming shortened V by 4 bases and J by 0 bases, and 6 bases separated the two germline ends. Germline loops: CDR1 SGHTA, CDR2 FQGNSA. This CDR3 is CASSSGATNEKLFF. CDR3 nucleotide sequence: TGTGCCAGCAGCTCGGGAGCAACTAATGAAAAACTGTTTTTT.

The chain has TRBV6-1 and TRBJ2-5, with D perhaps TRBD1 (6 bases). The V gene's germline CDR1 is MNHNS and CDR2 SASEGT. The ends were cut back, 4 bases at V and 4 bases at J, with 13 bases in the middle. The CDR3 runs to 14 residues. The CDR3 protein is CASSGQEVGETQYF. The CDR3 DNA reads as TGTGCCAGCAGTGGACAGGAGGTGGGAGAGACCCAGTACTTC.

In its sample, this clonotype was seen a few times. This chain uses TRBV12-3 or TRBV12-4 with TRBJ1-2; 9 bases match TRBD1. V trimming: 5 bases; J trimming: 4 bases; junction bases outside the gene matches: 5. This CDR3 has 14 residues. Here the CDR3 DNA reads TGTGCCAGCAGTGGGGACAGGGTTGGCTATGGCTACACCTTC. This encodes CASSGDRVGYGYTF.

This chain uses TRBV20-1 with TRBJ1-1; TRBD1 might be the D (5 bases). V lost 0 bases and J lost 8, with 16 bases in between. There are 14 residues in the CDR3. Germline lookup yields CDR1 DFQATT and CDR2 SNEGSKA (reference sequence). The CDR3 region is CSARDYAGRSEAFF. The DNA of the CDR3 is TGCAGTGCTAGAGATTACGCGGGGCGATCCGAAGCTTTCTTT.

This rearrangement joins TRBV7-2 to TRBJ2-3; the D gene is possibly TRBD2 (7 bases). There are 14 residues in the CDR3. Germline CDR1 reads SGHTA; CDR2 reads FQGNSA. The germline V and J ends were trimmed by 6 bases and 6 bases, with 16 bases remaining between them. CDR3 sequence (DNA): TGTGCCAGCAGGGACACCGGGGGGCCGGATACGCAGTATTTT. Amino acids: CASRDTGGPDTQYF.

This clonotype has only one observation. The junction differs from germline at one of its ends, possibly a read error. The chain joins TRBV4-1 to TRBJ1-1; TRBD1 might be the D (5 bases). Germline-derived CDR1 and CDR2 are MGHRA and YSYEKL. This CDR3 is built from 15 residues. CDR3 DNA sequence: TGCGCCAACAGCCAGGGCCCAGCAATGAACACTGAAGCTTTCTTT. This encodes CANSQGPAMNTEAFF.

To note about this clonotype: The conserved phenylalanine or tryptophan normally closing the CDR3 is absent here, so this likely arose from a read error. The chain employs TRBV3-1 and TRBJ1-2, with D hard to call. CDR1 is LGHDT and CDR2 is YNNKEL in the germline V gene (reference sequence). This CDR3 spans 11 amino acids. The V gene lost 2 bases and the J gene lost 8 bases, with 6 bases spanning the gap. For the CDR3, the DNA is TGTGCCAGCAGCCAAAGGCAGGGCTACACCGTC. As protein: CASSQRQGYTV.

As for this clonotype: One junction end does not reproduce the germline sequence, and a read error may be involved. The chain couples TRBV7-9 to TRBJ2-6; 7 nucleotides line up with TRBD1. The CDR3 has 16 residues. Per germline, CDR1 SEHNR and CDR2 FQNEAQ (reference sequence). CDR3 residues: CAGSPTGAGGANVLTF. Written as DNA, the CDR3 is TGTGCCGGCAGCCCAACAGGGGCAGGAGGGGCCAACGTCCTGACTTTC.

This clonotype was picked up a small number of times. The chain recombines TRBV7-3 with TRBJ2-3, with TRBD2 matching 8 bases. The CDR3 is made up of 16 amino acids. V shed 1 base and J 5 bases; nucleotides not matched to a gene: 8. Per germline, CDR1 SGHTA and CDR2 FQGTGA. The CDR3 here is CASSLRAPGGKDTQYF. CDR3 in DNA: TGTGCCAGCAGCTTAAGGGCCCCGGGAGGGAAAGATACGCAGTATTTT. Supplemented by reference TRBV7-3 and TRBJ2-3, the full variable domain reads GAGVSQTPSNKVTEKGKYVELRCDPISGHTALYWYRQSLGQGPEFLIYFQGTGAADDSGLPNDRFFAVRPEGSVSTLKIQRTERGDSAVYLCASSLRAPGGKDTQYFGPGTRLTVL.

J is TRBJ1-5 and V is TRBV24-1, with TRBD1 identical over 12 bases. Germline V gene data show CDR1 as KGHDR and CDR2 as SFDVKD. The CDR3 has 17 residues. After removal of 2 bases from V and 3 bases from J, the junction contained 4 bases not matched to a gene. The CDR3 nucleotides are TGTGCCACCAGTGATTGGGACAGGGGGCGATCCAATCAGCCCCAGCATTTT. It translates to CATSDWDRGRSNQPQHF.

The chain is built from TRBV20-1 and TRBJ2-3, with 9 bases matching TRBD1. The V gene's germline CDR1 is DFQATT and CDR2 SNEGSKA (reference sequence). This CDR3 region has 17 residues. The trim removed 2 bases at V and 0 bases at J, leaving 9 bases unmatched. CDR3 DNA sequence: TGCAGTGCTAGACTTGAATCCGGGACAGGGAGCACAGATACGCAGTATTTT. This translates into CSARLESGTGSTDTQYF.

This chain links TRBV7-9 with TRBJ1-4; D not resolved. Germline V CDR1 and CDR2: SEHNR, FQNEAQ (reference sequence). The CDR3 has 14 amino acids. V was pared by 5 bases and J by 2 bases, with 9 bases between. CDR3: CASSLLTTNEKLFF. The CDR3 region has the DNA TGTGCCAGCAGCCTTCTAACCACTAATGAAAAACTGTTTTTT. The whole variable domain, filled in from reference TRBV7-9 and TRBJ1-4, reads DTGVSQNPRHKITKRGQNVTFRCDPISEHNRLYWYRQTLGQGPEFLTYFQNEAQLEKSRLLSDRFSAERPKGSFSTLEIQRTEQGDSAMYLCASSLLTTNEKLFFGSGTQLSVL.

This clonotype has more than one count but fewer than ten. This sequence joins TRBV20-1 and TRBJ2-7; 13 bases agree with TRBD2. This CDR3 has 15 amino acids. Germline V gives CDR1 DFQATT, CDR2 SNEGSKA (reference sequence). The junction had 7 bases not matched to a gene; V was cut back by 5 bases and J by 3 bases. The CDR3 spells CSAPAGTSGDYEQYF. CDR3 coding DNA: TGCAGTGCTCCCGCCGGGACTAGCGGGGACTACGAGCAGTACTTC.

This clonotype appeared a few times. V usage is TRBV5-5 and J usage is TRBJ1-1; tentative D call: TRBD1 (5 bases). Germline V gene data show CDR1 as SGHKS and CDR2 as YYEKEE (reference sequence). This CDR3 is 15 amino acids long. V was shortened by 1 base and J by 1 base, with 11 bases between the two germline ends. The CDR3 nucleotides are TGTGCCAGCAGCTTGCTCCCAGGGCAGAACACTGAAGCTTTCTTT. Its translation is CASSLLPGQNTEAFF. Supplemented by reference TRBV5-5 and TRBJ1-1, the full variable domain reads DAGVTQSPTHLIKTRGQQVTLRCSPISGHKSVSWYQQVLGQGPQFIFQYYEKEERGRGNFPDRFSARQFPNYSSELNVNALLLGDSALYLCASSLLPGQNTEAFFGQGTRLTVV.

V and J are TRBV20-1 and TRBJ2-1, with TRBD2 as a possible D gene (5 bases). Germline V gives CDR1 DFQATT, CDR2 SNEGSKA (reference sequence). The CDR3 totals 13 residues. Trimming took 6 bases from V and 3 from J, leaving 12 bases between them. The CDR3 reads CSAQRAGYNEQFF. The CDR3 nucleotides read TGCAGTGCGCAGAGGGCGGGCTACAATGAGCAGTTCTTC.